These 30 T cell receptor beta chains originate from one sample sequenced in a study of T cell responses to AZD1222 COVID-19 vaccine listed by TCRdb under 2021. The sample's time point label, decoded: baseline before first vaccination. The library was generated by the immunoSEQ multiplex PCR assay. In its TCRdb copy, this immuneACCESS table keeps in-frame sequences only and misses some clones. Where compared with another copy, unresolved V genes explain less than half of these, and the others have no known cause. The sample table contains over 85,000 clones; only one count was recorded for around 90% of them. The ten top clones hold approximately 9.1% of the sample. This specimen consisted of peripheral blood, obtained on day 0 of AZD1222 vaccination. The receptors originated from an adult in good health.

This clone has just a few counts. V and J are TRBV29-1 and TRBJ2-2; 9 nucleotides match TRBD1. V dropped 7 bases and J dropped 6; count of bases not matched to a gene: 9. Germline V CDR1 and CDR2: SQVTM, ANQGSEA. CDR3 length equals 14 residues. The CDR3: CSAIDRGDAGELFF. The CDR3 DNA follows: TGCAGCGCTATAGACAGGGGGGACGCCGGGGAGCTGTTTTTT.

The CDR3 DNA reads TGTGCCAGCAGCCCCCGTGAGGCCGGTGGCTACACCTTC. Its translation: CASSPREAGGYTF. The chain has TRBV3-1 (or the pseudogene TRBV3-2) and TRBJ1-2; the D is unclear. Between the trimmed V and J ends, which lost 4 bases and 7 bases, there was a span of 13 bases. The CDR3 has 13 amino acids. CDR1 LGHDT and CDR2 YNNKEL come from the germline V gene (reference sequence).

The chain combines TRBV9 with TRBJ2-7; 12 positions agree with TRBD1. There are 15 residues in the CDR3. V shed 6 bases, J shed 2 bases, and the junction held 6 bases outside the gene matches. Germline V gives CDR1 SGDLS, CDR2 YYNGEE. The CDR3 spells CASTPGQGATYEQYF. The CDR3 DNA follows: TGTGCCAGCACCCCGGGACAGGGGGCCACCTACGAGCAGTACTTC.

The chain carries TRBV2 and TRBJ2-7, with TRBD2 identical over 7 bases. CDR1 SNHLY and CDR2 FYNNEI come from the germline V gene. The CDR3 is made up of 14 amino acids. The V and J ends lost 10 bases and 2 bases, in that order; junction bases with no gene match: 11. The CDR3 protein is CATQKASGTYEQYF. The CDR3 nucleotides read TGTGCCACCCAGAAAGCTAGCGGTACCTACGAGCAGTACTTC.

The chain has TRBV2 and TRBJ2-5; 14 bases fit TRBD2. Germline CDR1 is SNHLY and CDR2 is FYNNEI. The junction had 2 bases not matched to a gene; V was cut back by 6 bases and J by 5 bases. CDR3 length: 14 amino acids. The CDR3 DNA is TGTGCCAGCAGCAGACTAGCGGGGGGGGAGACCCAGTACTTC. Protein sequence: CASSRLAGGETQYF.

The V call is TRBV5-1, the J call TRBJ1-5, with 8 bases that match TRBD1. This CDR3 has 13 amino acids. J gave up 5 bases and V 2 bases, and 0 bases lay outside the gene matches. Germline-derived CDR1 and CDR2 are SGHRS and YFSETQ. The CDR3 sequence: CASSLQGDQPQHF. The CDR3 DNA follows: TGCGCCAGCAGCTTACAGGGGGATCAGCCCCAGCATTTT.

J is TRBJ1-3 and V is TRBV6-1, with unresolved D. V lost 1 base and J 3 bases, leaving 10 bases between the germline ends. CDR3 length: 15 amino acids. The V gene's germline CDR1 is MNHNS and CDR2 SASEGT. The CDR3 DNA reads as TGTGCCAGCAGTGAAGTTTCGGAGGGTGGAAACACCATATATTTT. Translated: CASSEVSEGGNTIYF.

This rearrangement joins TRBV4-3 to TRBJ1-2; TRBD1 matches 10 bases. J was trimmed by 2 bases and V by 1 base; bases with no gene match: 4. Germline CDR1 LGHNA, CDR2 YSLEER. This CDR3 contains 16 residues. The CDR3: CASSQAPGQGNYGYTF. As DNA, the CDR3 is TGCGCCAGCAGCCAAGCCCCGGGACAGGGGAACTATGGCTACACCTTC.

The gene calls are TRBV19 and TRBJ1-5; 8 nucleotides align to TRBD1. J was trimmed by 7 bases and V by 5 bases; bases with no gene match: 10. CDR1 LNHDA and CDR2 SQIVND come from the germline V gene (reference sequence). This CDR3 spans 15 amino acids. The CDR3 DNA follows: TGTGCCAGTAGTCCCTGGACAGGGTTTCGGCAGCCCCAGCATTTT. Residues: CASSPWTGFRQPQHF.

This chain connects TRBV27 to TRBJ2-1, with D unresolved. The CDR3 runs to 13 residues. V lost 1 base, J lost 6 bases, and 7 bases lay in between. Germline V gene sequence: CDR1 MNHEY, CDR2 SMNVEV (reference sequence). CDR3 sequence: CASSLYTANEQFF. CDR3 DNA sequence: TGTGCCAGCAGTTTATACACGGCCAATGAGCAGTTCTTC.

V gene TRBV20-1 combines with J gene TRBJ1-4; no clear D gene. The CDR3 is made up of 18 amino acids. Germline CDR1 reads DFQATT; CDR2 reads SNEGSKA (reference sequence). V was clipped by 3 bases and J by 3 bases, with 23 bases between them. The CDR3 DNA follows: TGCAGTGCTAGTCCGGGCAGTCGTCCTCAGTCATCTAATGAAAAACTGTTTTTT. Its translation is CSASPGSRPQSSNEKLFF.

This clone was counted between two and nine times. The rearrangement joins TRBV6-4 to TRBJ2-1; TRBD2 is a possible D gene (7 bases). From germline, CDR1 is MRHNA and CDR2 SNTAGT. Trimming shortened V by 3 bases and J by 5 bases, and 14 bases separated the two germline ends. CDR3 length equals 15 residues. The CDR3 loop is CASSEGRGPNNEQFF. For the CDR3, the DNA is TGTGCCAGCAGTGAAGGGCGGGGGCCAAACAATGAGCAGTTCTTC.

Turning to this clone: Other nucleotide sequences from this sample produce the same CDR3. V usage is TRBV11-3 and J usage is TRBJ2-3; 13 positions agree with TRBD2. Germline V lookup: CDR1 SGHNT, CDR2 YENEEA. After removal of 5 bases from V and 1 base from J, the junction contained 3 bases not matched to a gene. The CDR3 totals 16 residues. The DNA of the CDR3 is TGTGCCAGCAGCCGCGGGACTAGCGGGGGCACAGATACGCAGTATTTT. Protein: CASSRGTSGGTDTQYF.

The chain couples TRBV24-1 to TRBJ2-7, with D possibly matching TRBD1 (6 bases). The CDR3 covers 18 residues. The germline V gene encodes CDR1 KGHDR and CDR2 SFDVKD. V was pared by 2 bases and J by 4 bases, with 23 bases between. CDR3 sequence (DNA): TGTGCCACCAGTGATTACCGGGACATAGCTCCCCGAGCTTACGAGCAGTACTTC. It is translated as CATSDYRDIAPRAYEQYF.

This chain uses TRBV19 with TRBJ2-7; D gene uncertain. The CDR3 is 14 residues long. CDR1 and CDR2 (germline): LNHDA, SQIVND (reference sequence). Trimming shortened V by 2 bases and J by 5 bases, and 13 bases separated the two germline ends. CDR3 amino acids: CASSIPRMPDEQYF. CDR3 bases: TGTGCCAGTAGTATACCTCGCATGCCGGACGAGCAGTACTTC. Looking up the rest from reference TRBV19 and TRBJ2-7 gives the full variable domain: DGGITQSPKYLFRKEGQNVTLSCEQNLNHDAMYWYRQDPGQGLRLIYYSQIVNDFQKGDIAEGYSVSREKKESFPLTVTSAQKNPTAFYLCASSIPRMPDEQYFGPGTRLTVT.

The chain recombines TRBV7-9 with TRBJ1-6; TRBD1 matches 7 bases. V lost 5 bases and J lost 0; bases outside the gene matches: 4. CDR1 SEHNR and CDR2 FQNEAQ come from the germline V gene (reference sequence). The CDR3 has 16 residues. As DNA, the CDR3 is TGTGCCAGCAGCCGCAGGGGGAGCTCCTATAATTCACCCCTCCACTTT. This gives the protein CASSRRGSSYNSPLHF. Full variable domain (rest looked up from reference TRBV7-9 and TRBJ1-6): DTGVSQNPRHKITKRGQNVTFRCDPISEHNRLYWYRQTLGQGPEFLTYFQNEAQLEKSRLLSDRFSAERPKGSFSTLEIQRTEQGDSAMYLCASSRRGSSYNSPLHFGNGTRLTVT.

This clone showed up just a few times. CDR3 protein: CASSHRQYSNQPQHF. Here the CDR3 DNA reads TGTGCCAGCAGCCACAGACAGTATAGCAATCAGCCCCAGCATTTT. The chain joins TRBV14 to TRBJ1-5; tentatively, D is TRBD1 (5 bases). CDR3 size: 15 residues. Per germline, CDR1 SGHDN and CDR2 FVKESK. V lost 3 bases, J lost 0 bases, and 9 bases lay in between. Based on the CDR3 plus reference TRBV14 and TRBJ1-5, the full variable domain is EAGVTQFPSHSVIEKGQTVTLRCDPISGHDNLYWYRRVMGKEIKFLLHFVKESKQDESGMPNNRFLAERTGGTYSTLKVQPAELEDSGVYFCASSHRQYSNQPQHFGDGTRLSIL.

This clone was found once. The rearrangement joins TRBV18 to TRBJ2-1; 7 nucleotides agree with TRBD2. V shed 0 bases and J 6 bases; nucleotides not matched to a gene: 14. The CDR3 is made up of 18 amino acids. Germline CDR1 is KGHSH and CDR2 is LQKENI. CDR3 coding DNA: TGTGCCAGCTCACCACCCCTAGGGGAGGGGCTGAGGGGCAATGAGCAGTTCTTC. Translating gives CASSPPLGEGLRGNEQFF.

This chain uses TRBV4-3 with TRBJ2-5; a possible D gene is TRBD2 (5 bases). The CDR3 has 17 amino acids. CDR1 is LGHNA, CDR2 YSLEER, per germline. V was shortened by 0 bases and J by 1 base, with 15 bases between the two germline ends. The CDR3 DNA is TGCGCCAGCAGCCAAGATCCGTCAGGACTGCCCCAAGAGACCCAGTACTTC. It specifies CASSQDPSGLPQETQYF.

V gene TRBV3-1 (or the pseudogene TRBV3-2) combines with J gene TRBJ2-2, with a tentative D call TRBD2 (5 bases). The CDR3 totals 16 residues. In germline, CDR1 is LGHDT, CDR2 YNNKEL (reference sequence). The ends were cut back, 3 bases at V and 0 bases at J, with 11 bases in the middle. As DNA, the CDR3 is TGTGCCAGCAGCCATTTGAGCGGAACGAACACCGGGGAGCTGTTTTTT. It codes for CASSHLSGTNTGELFF.

V is TRBV9 and J is TRBJ2-7, with 7 bases matching TRBD1. Trimming took 4 bases from V and 3 from J; bases not matched to a gene: 7. This CDR3 is built from 14 residues. Germline V gives CDR1 SGDLS, CDR2 YYNGEE. The CDR3 DNA sequence: TGTGCCAGCAGCACCTCGACAGGGAGCTACGAGCAGTACTTC. It codes for CASSTSTGSYEQYF.

The rearrangement links TRBV28 to TRBJ1-2, with TRBD1 identical over 9 bases. CDR3 length: 14 residues. The V segment lost 3 bases and the J segment 2 bases; nucleotides outside the gene matches: 1. Germline V gene sequence: CDR1 MDHEN, CDR2 SYDVKM. CDR3 DNA sequence: TGTGCCAGCAGTTTGGGACAGGGAAACTATGGCTACACCTTC. Protein product: CASSLGQGNYGYTF.

This clone appeared a single time. This chain joins TRBV6-2 or TRBV6-3 and TRBJ2-4; no clear D. V lost 4 bases and J 0 bases, leaving 4 bases between the germline ends. This CDR3 comprises 13 residues. The germline gives CDR1 MNHEY, CDR2 SVGEGT. The CDR3 DNA is TGTGCCAGCAGTTTACTAGCCAAAAACATTCAGTACTTC. Protein: CASSLLAKNIQYF.

This rearrangement joins TRBV6-1 to TRBJ1-5, with D possibly TRBD1 on 5 matching bases. The CDR3 is 15 amino acids. The V end was cut by 1 base, the J end by 6 bases, with 13 bases between. Per the germline V gene, CDR1 is MNHNS and CDR2 is SASEGT. In nucleotides, the CDR3 is TGTGCCAGCAGTGAAGTACGGGGTGGGGGTCAGCCCCAGCATTTT. Protein sequence: CASSEVRGGGQPQHF.

V is TRBV11-3 and J is TRBJ2-3; D is unclear. The V end was cut by 5 bases, the J end by 0 bases, with 9 bases between. The germline V gene encodes CDR1 SGHNT and CDR2 YENEEA. The CDR3 consists of 14 residues. For the CDR3, the DNA is TGTGCCAGCAGCCCAAGACCTAGCACAGATACGCAGTATTTT. Translated: CASSPRPSTDTQYF.

The chain joins TRBV6-2 or TRBV6-3 to TRBJ2-7, with TRBD2 matching over 11 bases. V was pared by 2 bases and J by 7 bases, with 13 bases of the junction left unmatched. This CDR3 is built from 17 residues. Germline CDR1 reads MNHEY; CDR2 reads SVGEGT. Written as DNA, the CDR3 is TGTGCCAGCAGTTACACGACTAGCGGGGAACCGCTTGGAGAGCAGTACTTC. It is translated as CASSYTTSGEPLGEQYF.

This chain connects TRBV4-1 to TRBJ2-3; 7 nucleotides match TRBD2. CDR3 length equals 18 residues. CDR1 and CDR2 (germline): MGHRA, YSYEKL. Losses at the gene ends were 5 bases for V and 2 bases for J; bases not matched to a gene: 16. CDR3 nucleotides: TGCGCCAGCAGCACTCCGGGAGGCCGAAGACCCCCCACAGATACGCAGTATTTT. Translation: CASSTPGGRRPPTDTQYF.

This clone has just a few counts. The J gene is TRBJ2-5, the V gene TRBV7-9; D unresolved. V gave up 5 bases and J gave up 5 bases, with 15 bases separating them. The CDR3 extends over 14 amino acids. Germline CDR1 reads SEHNR; CDR2 reads FQNEAQ (reference sequence). This CDR3 reads CASSRGFDVETQYF. Here the CDR3 DNA reads TGTGCCAGCAGCCGTGGGTTTGATGTGGAGACCCAGTACTTC.

The V and J genes are TRBV27 and TRBJ2-2, with D perhaps TRBD2 (5 bases). From germline, CDR1 is MNHEY and CDR2 SMNVEV (reference sequence). V lost 4 bases and J lost 7, with 10 bases in between. CDR3 length: 13 amino acids. The CDR3 nucleotides are TGTGCCAGCAGTTCCCCGGGATACGGGGAGCTGTTTTTT. It yields the protein CASSSPGYGELFF.

The chain uses TRBV7-8 and TRBJ1-5; no clear D. V gave up 0 bases and J gave up 4 bases, with 10 bases separating them. Germline-derived CDR1 and CDR2 are SGHVS and FQNEAQ. The CDR3 runs 15 residues. The CDR3 sequence: CASSLAEQYNQPQHF. CDR3 DNA: TGTGCCAGCAGCTTAGCGGAACAGTATAATCAGCCCCAGCATTTT.